These T cell receptor beta chains were read from a single sample in a study of blood T cells in healthy people across ages. Each CDR3 protein is one row after TCRdb ran MiXCR on the 5' RACE reads. The sample consists of over 500,000 distinct CDR3 sequences, more than 45% of them appearing once. The sample consisted of blood. The receptors derive from a woman of 80 years or more in good health. Both conserved end residues are part of each CDR3. The D gene is left open where the match is weak. Clone size is shown for a subset of rows, as once, few, many or a class of expanded clone.

NA | TRBJ2-7 | TRBV7-6 | 18 | NA | TGTGCCAGCAGCTTAGAACCCCGCCATCCCACTAAAGCCTACGAGCAGTACTTC | CASSLEPRHPTKAYEQYF
TRBD2 | TRBJ2-1 | TRBV4-2 | 18 | many | TGTGCCAGCAGCCAAGATTGGTCACTAGCGGGTCCAAGAAATGAGCAGTTCTTC | CASSQDWSLAGPRNEQFF
TRBD1 | TRBJ1-6 | TRBV27 | 13 | NA | TGTGCCAGCAGTGGACAGGGGAGTTCATCCCTCCACTTT | CASSGQGSSSLHF
TRBD1 | TRBJ1-4 | TRBV20-1 | 16 | few | TGCAGTGCTAGAAGGTTGGGGGACAGTGAAGGTGAAAAACTGTTTTTT | CSARRLGDSEGEKLFF
NA | TRBJ2-2 | TRBV2 | 14 | NA | TGTGCCAGCAACCCAAGGGTTTACACCGGGGAGCTGTTTTTT | CASNPRVYTGELFF
TRBD2 | TRBJ2-3 | TRBV20-1 | 16 | NA | TGCAGTGCTAGAGATGGGCGGCTAGCGGGAGTAGATACGCAGTATTTT | CSARDGRLAGVDTQYF
NA | TRBJ1-2 | TRBV4-2 | 14 | NA | TGTGCCTGCAGCCAAGAGAAGGGGTTCTATGGCTACACCTTC | CACSQEKGFYGYTF
TRBD2 | TRBJ2-3 | TRBV7-3 | 16 | many | TGTGCCAGCAGCTTACATCTAGCGGGGCGCACAGATACGCAGTATTTT | CASSLHLAGRTDTQYF
NA | TRBJ2-4 | TRBV29-1 | 18 | many | TGCAGCGTTGAAGATCCGGTCGCCCTAAGTTTAGCCAAAAACATTCAGTACTTC | CSVEDPVALSLAKNIQYF
NA | TRBJ2-3 | TRBV20-1 | 14 | many | TGCAGTGCTATTGAGGGCGGCTTCACAGATACGCAGTATTTT | CSAIEGGFTDTQYF
NA | TRBJ2-5 | TRBV6-6 | 12 | NA | TGTGCCAGCAGTTACTGGGGGGTAGAGCAGGACTTC | CASSYWGVEQDF
NA | TRBJ2-1 | TRBV2 | 13 | many | TGTGCCAGCAGTCGACTCGGATACAATGAGCAGTTCTTC | CASSRLGYNEQFF
TRBD2 | TRBJ2-1 | TRBV15 | 15 | NA | TGTGCCACCGGCGCTAGCGGTGGGGCCTACAATGAGCAGTTCTTC | CATGASGGAYNEQFF
NA | TRBJ1-1 | TRBV6-5 | 12 | many | TGTGCCAGCAGTGGTGAGAACGCTGAAGCTTTCTTT | CASSGENAEAFF
TRBD1 | TRBJ1-2 | TRBV5-1 | 17 | NA | TGCGCCAGCAGCATAATCCCCGGGACAGGGGGAGAAGGCGGCTACACCTTC | CASSIIPGTGGEGGYTF
NA | TRBJ2-3 | TRBV20-1 | 15 | NA | TGCAGTGCACCCCGGTTTGGCAGGGTCACAGATACGCAGTATTTT | CSAPRFGRVTDTQYF
NA | TRBJ2-1 | TRBV5-1 | 17 | many | TGCGCCAGCAGCTTATTTGGTAGGGACCTGAGGGTCTATGAGCAGTTCTTC | CASSLFGRDLRVYEQFF
NA | TRBJ2-1 | TRBV6-5 | 14 | many | TGTGCCAGCTGCGACTCCAGCTCCTACAATGAGCAGTTCTTC | CASCDSSSYNEQFF
TRBD1 | TRBJ1-5 | TRBV4-1 | 16 | NA | TGCGCCAGCAGCCAAGATGTGGGACAGGGGGGTCAGCCCCAGCATTTT | CASSQDVGQGGQPQHF
NA | TRBJ1-5 | TRBV5-1 | 15 | few | TGCGCCAGCAGCTTGGCGGGTCTTCTAGGGCAGCCCCAGCATTTT | CASSLAGLLGQPQHF
NA | TRBJ2-2 | TRBV20-1 | 14 | few | TGCAGTGCTAGGTCCAGCGCCTTGTCCGGGGAGCTGTTTTTT | CSARSSALSGELFF
TRBD1 | TRBJ2-7 | TRBV18 | 14 | many | TGTGCCAGCTCACCGCGGACAGGGGCCTCTGAGCAGTACTTC | CASSPRTGASEQYF
NA | TRBJ2-7 | TRBV9 | 14 | NA | TGTGCCAGCAGCGTAGCTGCCTTCTCCTACGAGCAGTACTTC | CASSVAAFSYEQYF
NA | TRBJ1-5 | TRBV20-1 | 13 | NA | TGCAGTGTTAGGGGTGATAGCAATCAGCCCCAGCATTTT | CSVRGDSNQPQHF
NA | TRBJ2-3 | TRBV20-1 | 14 | once | TGCAGTGCTAGAGGGGGGCTACGCACAGGTACGCAGTATTTT | CSARGGLRTGTQYF
NA | TRBJ2-6 | TRBV14 | 16 | NA | TGTGCCAGCAGCCAAAGACCGGGAGTGAGGGCCAACGTCCTGACTTTC | CASSQRPGVRANVLTF
NA | TRBJ2-1 | TRBV20-1 | 12 | NA | TGCAGTGCTAGATCTAGTGATTGGAATCCGTTCTTC | CSARSSDWNPFF
NA | TRBJ2-1 | TRBV5-4 | 12 | NA | TGTGCCAGCAGCTCCACCTACAGTGAGCAGTTCTTC | CASSSTYSEQFF
NA | TRBJ2-1 | TRBV15 | 16 | NA | TGTGCCACCAGCAGAGCCGGAGGAACAGGGAGTTACGAGCAGTTCTTC | CATSRAGGTGSYEQFF
NA | TRBJ1-6 | TRBV20-1 | 14 | many | TGCAGTGCTAGAGAGGGGTCGGCTCGGTCACCCCTCCACTTT | CSAREGSARSPLHF
NA | TRBJ1-1 | TRBV6-6 | 14 | many | TGTGCCAGCAGTTACAGGGGCGCGGACACTGAAGCTTTCTTT | CASSYRGADTEAFF
TRBD2 | TRBJ2-3 | TRBV7-2 | 14 | NA | TGTGCCAGCAGCCGCGGACTAGAGACAGATACGCAGTATTTT | CASSRGLETDTQYF
TRBD2 | TRBJ2-4 | TRBV29-1 | 14 | NA | TGCAGCGTTCGCCGAGCGGGGCTCCGTGGCGAACAGTACTTC | CSVRRAGLRGEQYF
NA | TRBJ2-3 | TRBV29-1 | 13 | NA | TGCAGCGTTCCGGGGCCTAGCACAGATACGCAGTATTTT | CSVPGPSTDTQYF
TRBD2 | TRBJ2-3 | TRBV9 | 15 | many | TGTGCCAGCAGTTATAGCGGGGAAAGCACAGATACGCAGTATTTT | CASSYSGESTDTQYF
NA | TRBJ2-7 | TRBV9 | 15 | NA | TGTGCCAGCAGCGTAGATGGCAGCCCGTACTACGAGCAGTACTTC | CASSVDGSPYYEQYF
NA | TRBJ2-3 | TRBV27 | 12 | NA | TGTGCCAGCGCCCCTAGCACAGATACGCAGTATTTT | CASAPSTDTQYF
NA | TRBJ1-1 | TRBV6-6 | 13 | few | TGTGCCAGCAGTGCGGCCTTATCGGGGGAAGCTTTCTTT | CASSAALSGEAFF
TRBD1 | TRBJ2-7 | TRBV5-1 | 14 | NA | TGCGCCAGCAGATTATCCGGGACAGTCCACGAGCAGTACTTC | CASRLSGTVHEQYF
TRBD1 | TRBJ1-1 | TRBV2 | 13 | NA | TGTGTCAGCCAACAGGGGGCGGGAACTGAAGCTTTCTTT | CVSQQGAGTEAFF
NA | TRBJ1-2 | TRBV7-9 | 13 | NA | TGTGCCAGCAATGATGGACAGAGGGATGGCTACACCTTC | CASNDGQRDGYTF
NA | TRBJ2-7 | TRBV7-9 | 16 | NA | TGTGCCAGCAGCTGGAGGGGGACGTCCAACTACTACGAGCAGTACTTC | CASSWRGTSNYYEQYF
TRBD2 | TRBJ2-1 | TRBV12-3/TRBV12-4 | 14 | NA | TGTGCCAGCAGAGAAGCGGGAAAAGGAGAGACCCAGTTCTTC | CASREAGKGETQFF
NA | TRBJ1-4 | TRBV9 | 14 | once | TGTGCCAGCAGCGCTGAGGGGGAGCGGGGAAAACTGTTTTTT | CASSAEGERGKLFF
TRBD1 | TRBJ2-5 | TRBV20-1 | 15 | few | TGCAGTGCTAGTCGAGACAGGGGGCTAGTTTATGAGCAGTACTTC | CSASRDRGLVYEQYF
NA | TRBJ2-7 | TRBV6-5 | 15 | NA | TGTGCCAGCAGTCTCAGATTGGGAGGAGGCTACGAGCAGTACTTC | CASSLRLGGGYEQYF
TRBD1 | TRBJ1-2 | TRBV4-1 | 16 | many | TGCGCCAGCAGCCAGCCGGGGCAGGGGGCTTACTATGGCTACACCTTC | CASSQPGQGAYYGYTF
NA | TRBJ1-4 | TRBV28 | 16 | NA | TGTGCCAGCATACCAGCGGGCAGTGCAACTAATGAAAAACTGTTTTTT | CASIPAGSATNEKLFF
NA | TRBJ1-1 | TRBV12-3/TRBV12-4 | 14 | NA | TGTGCCAGCAGTTGGAGGGGAGAGGACACTGAAGCTTTCTTT | CASSWRGEDTEAFF
NA | TRBJ2-7 | TRBV29-1 | 12 | NA | TGCAGCGTTCTCTCTGCCTCCTACGAGCAGTACTTC | CSVLSASYEQYF
TRBD2 | TRBJ2-3 | TRBV7-2 | 18 | NA | TGTGCCAGCAGACTTAGCGGGGGGAGATCTTATAGCACAGATACGCAGTATTTT | CASRLSGGRSYSTDTQYF
TRBD2 | TRBJ2-7 | TRBV20-1 | 15 | NA | TGCAGTGCTAGGGGACTAGCGGGAGAGCCGAGCGAGCAGTACTTC | CSARGLAGEPSEQYF
TRBD2 | TRBJ2-3 | TRBV5-1 | 16 | NA | TGCGCCAGCAGCCCGAAGCTTAGCGGGGGCGCAGATACGCAGTATTTT | CASSPKLSGGADTQYF
TRBD1 | TRBJ1-1 | TRBV12-3/TRBV12-4 | 13 | once | TGTGCCAGCAGACAGGGGCAGAACACTGAAGCTTTCTTT | CASRQGQNTEAFF